This record looks at one TCR beta chain sequence and its context. The sample belongs to a study of memory CD8 T cells in hepatitis C reinfection. Time point meaning: pre-reinfection, 55 to 20 weeks before reinfection detection. Sorted cells were sequenced directly ex vivo without any in vitro expansion. V was pared by 5 bases and J by 0 bases, with 12 bases between. The CDR3 covers 15 residues. Germline CDR1 MNHEY, CDR2 SMNVEV (reference sequence). TCRdb keeps only in-frame clones here, not all; method: immunoSEQ multiplex PCR. The data contain more than 45,000 clones, about nine tenths of them singletons.

The sequenced material came from naive CD8+ T cells sorted from blood. This clonotype originated in a man in his late teens or twenties with hepatitis C virus infection. The chain uses TRBV27 and TRBJ2-3; the D gene is possibly TRBD1 (6 bases). The CDR3 reads CASSPIQGSTDTQYF. As DNA, the CDR3 is TGTGCCAGCAGTCCGATACAGGGAAGCACAGATACGCAGTATTTT.